This T cell receptor beta chain was obtained from a study of T cells after posttransplantation cyclophosphamide. TCRdb's table, derived via immunoSEQ multiplex PCR, lists solely in-frame clones and lacks some. The sample lists about 52,000 clones, under 95% occurring once. V lost 5 bases and J 6 bases, leaving 8 bases between the germline ends. The V gene's germline CDR1 is SNHLY and CDR2 FYNNEI. There are 11 residues in the CDR3. Findings and caveats of the study: Recipient CMV seropositivity and CMV reactivation strongly tracked TRB clonality.

Turning to this clone: The antigen is unknown.

The sequence came from a woman younger than 45 in good health and a related stem cell transplant donor. The chain couples TRBV2 to TRBJ2-7; no clear D gene. The sample consisted of PBMCs. CDR3 sequence: CASSPPLEQYF. DNA of the CDR3: TGTGCCAGCAGTCCCCCTCTCGAGCAGTACTTC.